A single sample is the source of the 18 T cell receptor beta chains below, sequenced in a study of blood T cell repertoires in COVID-19. Assay: immunoSEQ multiplex PCR; the TCRdb copy retains only in-frame clones and omits some. The data contain about 96,000 clones, 84% of them seen just once; the ten biggest clones take up approximately 15%. Specimen: peripheral blood. These receptors all come from a woman in her fifties or sixties with acute or convalescent COVID-19.

A single count supports this clone. The chain employs TRBV6-5 and TRBJ1-6, with D possibly matching TRBD1 (6 bases). V shed 6 bases and J shed 9 bases, with 15 bases lying between them. This CDR3 spans 14 amino acids. The germline V gene encodes CDR1 MNHEY and CDR2 SVGAGI. The CDR3 loop is CASRTQGIASPLHF. The CDR3 coding sequence is TGTGCCAGCAGGACACAGGGCATCGCTTCACCCCTCCACTTT.

The chain recombines TRBV28 with TRBJ1-2; weak D call: TRBD1 (5 bases). The CDR3 covers 12 residues. Per germline, CDR1 MDHEN and CDR2 SYDVKM. The V gene lost 6 bases and the J gene lost 3 bases, with 8 bases spanning the gap. Here the CDR3 DNA reads TGTGCCAGCAGGGGACTCCACTATGGCTACACCTTC. Translated: CASRGLHYGYTF.

The chain joins TRBV4-2 to TRBJ2-7, with a tentative D call TRBD2 (6 bases). Trimming took 2 bases from V and 0 from J, leaving 14 bases between them. Per the germline V gene, CDR1 is LGHNA and CDR2 is YNFKEQ. The CDR3 has 16 residues. CDR3 in DNA: TGTGCCAGCAGCCAACAAACTGGGACTTACTCCTACGAGCAGTACTTC. Encoded protein: CASSQQTGTYSYEQYF.

This sequence joins TRBV18 and TRBJ1-3; weak D call: TRBD1 (5 bases). The germline gives CDR1 KGHSH, CDR2 LQKENI. The CDR3 is made up of 16 amino acids. Trimming pared 3 bases from V and 4 bases from J, leaving 16 bases between. CDR3 region: CASSPGRERSGNTIYF. CDR3 in DNA: TGTGCCAGCTCACCTGGCAGGGAAAGGTCCGGAAACACCATATATTTT.

The chain couples TRBV4-1 to TRBJ2-2; 11 bases line up with TRBD2. Germline V gene sequence: CDR1 MGHRA, CDR2 YSYEKL. This CDR3 spans 16 amino acids. The ends lost 2 bases at V and 1 base at J; junction bases unmatched: 0. CDR3 bases: TGCGCCAGCAGCCAACTAGCGGGGGGGAACACCGGGGAGCTGTTTTTT. Encoded protein: CASSQLAGGNTGELFF.

This clone was seen only a few times. The V gene is TRBV19, the J gene TRBJ1-6, with TRBD1 matching over 11 bases. With V trimmed by 3 bases and J by 4 bases, 2 bases remained unmatched. Germline V gene sequence: CDR1 LNHDA, CDR2 SQIVND (reference sequence). This CDR3 is 16 amino acids long. This CDR3 is CASSIGQGAYNSPLHF. CDR3 sequence (DNA): TGTGCCAGTAGTATTGGACAGGGGGCTTATAATTCACCCCTCCACTTT. The whole variable domain, filled in from reference TRBV19 and TRBJ1-6, reads DGGITQSPKYLFRKEGQNVTLSCEQNLNHDAMYWYRQDPGQGLRLIYYSQIVNDFQKGDIAEGYSVSREKKESFPLTVTSAQKNPTAFYLCASSIGQGAYNSPLHFGNGTRLTVT.

The chain links TRBV28 to TRBJ1-1; perhaps TRBD1 as D (5 bases). Germline V gene lookup returns CDR1 MDHEN and CDR2 SYDVKM. Trimming cost V 1 base and J 1 base, with 10 bases left between them. The CDR3 contains 15 residues. For the CDR3, the DNA is TGTGCCAGCAGTTTATCGTGGGGGGGGAACACTGAAGCTTTCTTT. It encodes CASSLSWGGNTEAFF.

This clone was seen more than once but under ten times. The chain carries TRBV6-6 and TRBJ2-7; tentatively, D is TRBD2 (6 bases). CDR3 length equals 16 residues. Trimming shortened V by 5 bases and J by 3 bases, and 20 bases separated the two germline ends. CDR1 MNHNY and CDR2 SVGAGI come from the germline V gene (reference sequence). The CDR3 reads CASSAGGATSFYEQYF. CDR3 coding DNA: TGTGCCAGCAGTGCCGGCGGGGCGACCTCTTTCTACGAGCAGTACTTC.

The CDR3: CASSYGQGSYNSPLHF. The DNA for the CDR3 is TGTGCCAGCAGTTATGGACAGGGTTCGTATAATTCACCCCTCCACTTT. V and J are TRBV28 and TRBJ1-6, with 8 bases matching TRBD1. Germline V CDR1 and CDR2: MDHEN, SYDVKM. This CDR3 is built from 16 residues. V shed 4 bases, J shed 4 bases, and the junction held 6 bases outside the gene matches.

The chain uses TRBV7-2 and TRBJ2-2, with D perhaps matching TRBD2 (5 bases). The CDR3 runs to 18 residues. Germline CDR1 is SGHTA and CDR2 is FQGNSA. V gave up 2 bases and J gave up 4 bases, with 20 bases separating them. CDR3 nucleotide sequence: TGTGCCAGCAGCTTAAAAAACAGCTATACGGGAATCACCGGGGAGCTGTTTTTT. Its translation is CASSLKNSYTGITGELFF.

The chain carries TRBV19 and TRBJ2-5; perhaps TRBD2 as D (7 bases). V was trimmed by 3 bases and J by 2 bases, leaving 13 bases between them. This CDR3 has 15 residues. Per the germline V gene, CDR1 is LNHDA and CDR2 is SQIVND (reference sequence). The chain's CDR3 is CASSIGRGAQETQYF. CDR3 coding DNA: TGTGCCAGTAGTATTGGGAGGGGGGCTCAAGAGACCCAGTACTTC.

The J gene is TRBJ1-1, the V gene TRBV3-1 (or the pseudogene TRBV3-2), with TRBD1 as a possible D gene (6 bases). CDR1 is LGHDT and CDR2 is YNNKEL in the germline V gene (reference sequence). The CDR3 has 15 amino acids. The ends were cut back, 4 bases at V and 2 bases at J, with 14 bases in the middle. The CDR3 region is CASSPGRTANTEAFF. CDR3 DNA sequence: TGTGCCAGCAGCCCGGGAAGGACAGCCAACACTGAAGCTTTCTTT.

V is TRBV28 and J is TRBJ1-2; 7 nucleotides agree with TRBD1. The germline V gene has CDR1 MDHEN and CDR2 SYDVKM. V lost 5 bases to trimming and J lost 3 bases; unmatched junction nucleotides: 6. The CDR3 spans 14 residues. This CDR3 reads CASSHGQDYYGYTF. The CDR3 DNA is TGTGCCAGCAGTCATGGACAGGACTACTATGGCTACACCTTC.

The chain has TRBV7-3 and TRBJ2-5; the match to TRBD2 covers 14 bases. With 4 bases clipped from V and 5 bases from J, the junction kept 6 bases outside the gene matches. Germline lookup yields CDR1 SGHTA and CDR2 FQGTGA. The CDR3 sequence is 16 residues long. CDR3 bases: TGTGCCAGCAGCTCGGGGACTAGCGGGGGTAGGGAGACCCAGTACTTC. This sequence encodes CASSSGTSGGRETQYF.

This clone came up once. The J gene is TRBJ2-1, the V gene TRBV29-1; the D gene is possibly TRBD2 (5 bases). There are 12 residues in the CDR3. V shed 7 bases and J shed 10 bases, with 17 bases lying between them. Germline V gives CDR1 SQVTM, CDR2 ANQGSEA. The CDR3 nucleotides read TGCAGCGGAGGGCCAGACATATTCGAGCAGTTCTTC. This sequence encodes CSGGPDIFEQFF.

In its sample, this clone was seen a few times. The chain couples TRBV15 to TRBJ2-7, with 8 bases aligning to TRBD1. The junction had 8 bases not matched to a gene; V was cut back by 0 bases and J by 4 bases. Germline CDR1 and CDR2: LNHNV and YYDKDF (reference sequence). This CDR3 comprises 16 residues. The CDR3 region is CATSRDSGQETYEQYF. DNA for the CDR3: TGTGCCACCAGCAGAGATTCGGGACAGGAGACTTACGAGCAGTACTTC.

The chain uses TRBV10-2 and TRBJ2-1; D may be TRBD2 (7 bases). This CDR3 is 14 amino acids long. The V end was cut by 3 bases, the J end by 7 bases, with 13 bases between. In germline, CDR1 is WSHSY, CDR2 SAAADI. The CDR3 here is CASSEGGGLNEQFF. CDR3 nucleotide sequence: TGCGCCAGCAGTGAAGGGGGGGGCCTAAATGAGCAGTTCTTC.

The CDR3 here is CASRSGTGGYGYTF. In nucleotides, the CDR3 is TGTGCCAGCAGATCCGGGACAGGTGGTTATGGCTACACCTTC. The gene calls are TRBV28 and TRBJ1-2; 8 bases are a match to TRBD1. Germline V CDR1 and CDR2: MDHEN, SYDVKM. The CDR3 runs 14 residues. With V trimmed by 6 bases and J by 5 bases, 8 bases remained unmatched.